This entry concerns a single T cell receptor (beta chain). Its antigen remains unidentified. The treatment is: roughly nine-day PBMC culture with coronavirus spike peptide pools or control peptides (ViraFEST assay). The source of the sample is a study of vaccination and CD4 T cells after COVID-19. Study background: Control cultures were given a CEFX pool, an HIV-1 Nef pool, or no peptide.

Sequenced with the Oncomine TCR Beta short-read assay was DNA taken from cultured CD4+ T cells. Cultures of CD4+ T cells served as the source for extracting genomic DNA. MiXCR was run by TCRdb on the PCR reads, yielding one entry per CDR3 protein. The table includes several thousand distinct CDR3 sequences, 25% detected once. This clonotype was sampled from a human donor who had recovered from COVID-19. Sequenced here: CD4+ T cells from blood, cultured in vitro, sampled after SARS-CoV-2 vaccination.

The CDR3 DNA is TGCAGTGCCAAAGAGGTCAGGGCGGCCCAATACACTGAAGCTTTCTTT. This translates into CSAKEVRAAQYTEAFF. The chain uses TRBV20-1 and TRBJ1-1; TRBD1 might be the D (5 bases). The CDR3 has 16 residues. Trimming removed 6 bases at V and 3 bases at J, with 23 bases between. Germline assignment: CDR1 DFQATT and CDR2 SNEGSKA (reference sequence).